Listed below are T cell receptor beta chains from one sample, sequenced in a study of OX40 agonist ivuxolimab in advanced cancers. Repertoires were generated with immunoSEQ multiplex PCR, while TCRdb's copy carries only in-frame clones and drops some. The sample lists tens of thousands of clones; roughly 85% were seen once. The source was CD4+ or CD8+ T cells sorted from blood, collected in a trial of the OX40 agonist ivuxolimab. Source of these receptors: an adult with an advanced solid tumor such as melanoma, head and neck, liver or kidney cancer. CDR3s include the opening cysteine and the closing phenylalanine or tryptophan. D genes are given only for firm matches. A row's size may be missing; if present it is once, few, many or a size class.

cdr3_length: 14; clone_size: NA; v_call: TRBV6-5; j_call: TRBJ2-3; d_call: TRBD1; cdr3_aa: CASSYLDRGFAQYF; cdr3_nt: TGTGCCAGCAGTTACTTGGACAGGGGTTTTGCGCAGTATTTT
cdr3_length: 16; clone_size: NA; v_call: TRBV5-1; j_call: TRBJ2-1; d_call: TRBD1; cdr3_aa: CASSLRDRGHYNEQFF; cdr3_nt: TGCGCCAGCAGCCTCCGGGACAGGGGGCATTATAATGAGCAGTTCTTC
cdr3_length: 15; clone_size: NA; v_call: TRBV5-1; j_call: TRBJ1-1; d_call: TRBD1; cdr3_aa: CASSLEGQSNTEAFF; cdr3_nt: TGCGCCAGCAGCTTGGAGGGACAGTCGAACACTGAAGCTTTCTTT
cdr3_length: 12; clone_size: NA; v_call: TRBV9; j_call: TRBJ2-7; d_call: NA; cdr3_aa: CASSGRGYEQYF; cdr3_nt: TGTGCCAGCAGCGGCAGGGGCTACGAGCAGTACTTC
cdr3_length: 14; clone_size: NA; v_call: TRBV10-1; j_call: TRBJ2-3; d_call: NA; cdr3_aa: CASSESGLTDTQYF; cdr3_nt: TGCGCCAGCAGTGAGTCGGGGCTCACAGATACGCAGTATTTT
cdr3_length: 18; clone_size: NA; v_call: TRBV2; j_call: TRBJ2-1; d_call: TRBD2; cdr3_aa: CASSEWGLAGAIGNEQFF; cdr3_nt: TGTGCCAGCAGTGAATGGGGACTAGCGGGCGCAATTGGGAATGAGCAGTTCTTC
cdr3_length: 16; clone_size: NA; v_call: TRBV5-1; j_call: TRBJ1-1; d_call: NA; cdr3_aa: CASSLEGLTGRTEAFF; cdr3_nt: TGCGCCAGCAGCTTGGAGGGGTTGACAGGACGCACTGAAGCTTTCTTT
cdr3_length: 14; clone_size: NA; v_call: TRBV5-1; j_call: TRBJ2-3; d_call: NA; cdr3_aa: CASSLEGRQDTQYF; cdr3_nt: TGCGCCAGCAGCTTGGAGGGTCGACAAGATACGCAGTATTTT
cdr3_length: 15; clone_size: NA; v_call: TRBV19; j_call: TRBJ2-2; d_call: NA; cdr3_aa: CASSIESPVTGELFF; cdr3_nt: TGTGCCAGTAGTATTGAGTCCCCGGTCACCGGGGAGCTGTTTTTT
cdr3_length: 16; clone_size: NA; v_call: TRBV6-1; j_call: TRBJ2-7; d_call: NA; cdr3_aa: CASSDGLGAPSYEQYF; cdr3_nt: TGTGCCAGCAGTGATGGGCTGGGGGCCCCTTCCTACGAGCAGTACTTC
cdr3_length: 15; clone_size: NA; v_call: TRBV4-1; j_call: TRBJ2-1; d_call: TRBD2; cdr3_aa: CASSHTSGTYNEQFF; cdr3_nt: TGCGCCAGCAGCCATACTAGCGGAACCTACAATGAGCAGTTCTTC
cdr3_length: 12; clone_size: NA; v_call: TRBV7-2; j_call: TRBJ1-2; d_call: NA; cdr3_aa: CASSYQGYGYTF; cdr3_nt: TGTGCCAGCAGCTACCAGGGGTATGGCTACACCTTC
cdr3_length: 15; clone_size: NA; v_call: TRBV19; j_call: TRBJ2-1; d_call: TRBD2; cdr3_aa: CASSIGGGAYNEQFF; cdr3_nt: TGTGCCAGTAGTATCGGCGGGGGGGCATACAATGAGCAGTTCTTC
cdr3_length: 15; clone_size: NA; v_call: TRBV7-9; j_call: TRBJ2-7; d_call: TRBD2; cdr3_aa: CASSLLAGATYEQYF; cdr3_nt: TGTGCCAGCAGCTTACTAGCGGGGGCCACCTACGAGCAGTACTTC
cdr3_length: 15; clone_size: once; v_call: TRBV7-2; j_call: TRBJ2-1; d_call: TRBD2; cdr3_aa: CASSSIGGAPNEQFF; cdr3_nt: TGTGCCAGCAGCTCCATCGGGGGGGCCCCGAATGAGCAGTTCTTC
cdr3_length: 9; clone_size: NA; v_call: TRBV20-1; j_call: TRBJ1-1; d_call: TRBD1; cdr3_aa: CRDRGIAFF; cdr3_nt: TGCAGAGACAGGGGAATCGCTTTCTTT
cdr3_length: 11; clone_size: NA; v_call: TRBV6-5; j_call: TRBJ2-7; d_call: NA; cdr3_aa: CASSVEYEQYF; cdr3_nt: TGTGCCAGCAGTGTCGAGTACGAGCAGTACTTC
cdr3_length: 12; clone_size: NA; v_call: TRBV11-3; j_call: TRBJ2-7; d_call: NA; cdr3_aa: CASSGPTGEQYF; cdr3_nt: TGTGCCAGCAGCGGGCCTACCGGGGAGCAGTACTTC
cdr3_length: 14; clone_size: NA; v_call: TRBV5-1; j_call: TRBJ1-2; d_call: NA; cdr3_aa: CASSLGQLDGGYTF; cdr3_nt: TGCGCCAGCAGCTTGGGCCAGTTGGACGGTGGCTACACCTTC
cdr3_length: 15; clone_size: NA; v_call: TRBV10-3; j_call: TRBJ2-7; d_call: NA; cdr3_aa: CAISDAGSISYEQYF; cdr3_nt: TGTGCCATCAGTGATGCAGGAAGCATCTCCTACGAGCAGTACTTC
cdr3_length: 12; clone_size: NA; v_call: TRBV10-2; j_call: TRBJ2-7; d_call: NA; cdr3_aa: CASSESDYEQYF; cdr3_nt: TGCGCCAGCAGTGAATCCGACTACGAGCAGTACTTC
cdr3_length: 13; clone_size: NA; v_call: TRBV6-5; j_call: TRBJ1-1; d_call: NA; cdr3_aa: CASSYMENTEAFF; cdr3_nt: TGTGCCAGCAGTTACATGGAGAACACTGAAGCTTTCTTT
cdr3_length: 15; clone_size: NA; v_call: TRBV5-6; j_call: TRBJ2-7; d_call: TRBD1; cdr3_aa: CASSLDWDRGYEQYF; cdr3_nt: TGTGCCAGCAGCTTGGACTGGGACAGGGGGTACGAGCAGTACTTC
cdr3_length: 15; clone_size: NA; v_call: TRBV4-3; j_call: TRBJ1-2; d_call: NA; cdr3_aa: CASSQDSVPFYGYTF; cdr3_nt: TGCGCCAGCAGCCAAGATAGTGTCCCCTTTTATGGCTACACCTTC
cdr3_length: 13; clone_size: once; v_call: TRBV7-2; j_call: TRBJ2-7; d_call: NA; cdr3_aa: CASSPRTAYEQYF; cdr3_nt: TGTGCCAGCAGCCCCCGGACAGCCTACGAGCAGTACTTC
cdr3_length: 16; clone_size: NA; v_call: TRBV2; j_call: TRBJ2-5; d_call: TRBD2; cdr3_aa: CASSGTSGSLKETQYF; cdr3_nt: TGTGCCAGCAGTGGGACTAGCGGGTCATTAAAAGAGACCCAGTACTTC
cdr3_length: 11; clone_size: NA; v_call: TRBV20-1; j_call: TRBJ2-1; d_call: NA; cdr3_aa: CSARLAHEQFF; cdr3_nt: TGCAGTGCTAGACTAGCCCATGAGCAGTTCTTC
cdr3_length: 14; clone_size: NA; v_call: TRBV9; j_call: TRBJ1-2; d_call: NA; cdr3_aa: CASSPRQGNYGYTF; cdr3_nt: TGTGCCAGCAGCCCCCGGCAGGGGAACTATGGCTACACCTTC
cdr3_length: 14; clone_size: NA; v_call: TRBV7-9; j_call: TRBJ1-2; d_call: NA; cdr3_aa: CASSLEISNYGYTF; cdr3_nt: TGTGCCAGCAGCTTAGAGATCAGCAACTATGGCTACACCTTC